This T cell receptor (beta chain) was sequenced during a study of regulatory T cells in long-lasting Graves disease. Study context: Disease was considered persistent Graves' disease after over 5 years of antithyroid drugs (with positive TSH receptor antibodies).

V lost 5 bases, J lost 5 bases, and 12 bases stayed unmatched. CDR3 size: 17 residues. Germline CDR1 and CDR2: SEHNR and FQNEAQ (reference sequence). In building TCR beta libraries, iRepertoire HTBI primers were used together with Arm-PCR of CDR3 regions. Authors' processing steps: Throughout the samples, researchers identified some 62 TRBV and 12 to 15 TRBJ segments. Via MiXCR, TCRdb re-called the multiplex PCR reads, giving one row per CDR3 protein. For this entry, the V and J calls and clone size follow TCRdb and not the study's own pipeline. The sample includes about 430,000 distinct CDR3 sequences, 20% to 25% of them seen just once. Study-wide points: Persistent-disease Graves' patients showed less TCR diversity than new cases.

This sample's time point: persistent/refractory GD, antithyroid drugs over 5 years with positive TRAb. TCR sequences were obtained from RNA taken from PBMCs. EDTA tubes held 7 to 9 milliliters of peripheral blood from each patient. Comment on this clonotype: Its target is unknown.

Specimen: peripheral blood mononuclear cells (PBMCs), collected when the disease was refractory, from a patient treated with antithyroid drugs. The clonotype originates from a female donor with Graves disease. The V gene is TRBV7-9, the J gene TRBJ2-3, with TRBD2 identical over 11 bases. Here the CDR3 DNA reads TGTGCCAGCAGCCTAAGTAGCGGGAGGGCCGATGAAGATACGCAGTATTTT. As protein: CASSLSSGRADEDTQYF.